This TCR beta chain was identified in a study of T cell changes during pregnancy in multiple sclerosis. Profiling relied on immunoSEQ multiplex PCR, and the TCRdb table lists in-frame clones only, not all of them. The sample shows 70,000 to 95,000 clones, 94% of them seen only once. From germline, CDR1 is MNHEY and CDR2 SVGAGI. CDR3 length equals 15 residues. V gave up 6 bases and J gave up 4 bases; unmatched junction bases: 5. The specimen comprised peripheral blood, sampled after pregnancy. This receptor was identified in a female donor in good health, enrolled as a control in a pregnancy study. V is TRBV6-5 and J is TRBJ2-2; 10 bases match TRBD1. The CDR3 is CASRPGQGTTGELFF. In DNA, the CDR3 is TGTGCCAGCAGACCGGGACAGGGGACCACCGGGGAGCTGTTTTTT.